A single TCR beta chain is shown here with its context. Its antigen is currently unknown. Other DNA sequences from this sample encode an identical CDR3 as well. This specimen comes from a study of cytomegalovirus exposure and HLA in healthy donors. The study's findings and limits: Most subjects had HLA-A and HLA-B alleles reportedly predicted accurately by TCR beta sequences. In a later analysis, a genetic analysis reported fewer productive-TCR N-insertions in an Asian-associated ancestry cluster than the cohort average. With later analysis, a missense DCLRE1C variant became linked to TCR beta V- and J-gene trimming. The investigators catalogued 164 TCR beta chains as cytomegalovirus-associated.

With 60 Vbeta and 13 Jbeta primers, the PCR was carried out. Clones were read by immunoSEQ multiplex PCR, and TCRdb kept only the in-frame ones, dropping some. Found here are around 75,000 clones, around 78% of them singletons; the top ten hold around 3.6%. The receptor comes from a man aged 35-49 years in good health and CMV-seronegative. The material sequenced was PBMCs.

The CDR3 spells CASSQLTGYGYTF. The CDR3 DNA reads TGCGCCAGCAGCCAACTGACGGGATATGGCTACACCTTC. This rearrangement joins TRBV4-1 to TRBJ1-2; D unclear. In germline, CDR1 is MGHRA, CDR2 YSYEKL. The CDR3 covers 13 residues. V lost 2 bases to trimming and J lost 5 bases, with 9 bases between them.